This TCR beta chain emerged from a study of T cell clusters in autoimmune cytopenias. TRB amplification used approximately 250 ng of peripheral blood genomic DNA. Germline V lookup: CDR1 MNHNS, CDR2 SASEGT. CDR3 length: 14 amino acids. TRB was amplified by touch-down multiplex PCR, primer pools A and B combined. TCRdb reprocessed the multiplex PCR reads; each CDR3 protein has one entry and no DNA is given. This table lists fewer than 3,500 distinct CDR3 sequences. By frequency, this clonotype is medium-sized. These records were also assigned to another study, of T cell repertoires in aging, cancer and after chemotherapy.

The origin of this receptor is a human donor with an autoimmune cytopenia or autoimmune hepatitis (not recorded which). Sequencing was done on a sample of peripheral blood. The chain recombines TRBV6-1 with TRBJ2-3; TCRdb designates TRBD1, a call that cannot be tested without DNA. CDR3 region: CASGGGGPTGTQYF.